This is a list of T cell receptor beta chains from one sample in a study of Ad26.COV2.S vaccination and SARS-CoV-2 variants. Produced via immunoSEQ multiplex PCR; TCRdb's table is partial and in-frame only. The sample holds about 430,000 clones; 75% to 95% are singletons and the top ten take roughly an eighth. The source was peripheral blood, collected in a trial of Ad26.COV2.S vaccine versus placebo. The receptor set was obtained from a person aged 18 to 65 who received the Ad26.COV2.S COVID-19 vaccine or a placebo. Both conserved end residues are part of each CDR3. Fields, in order: CDR3 DNA, CDR3 protein, clone size, V gene, D gene, J gene. D genes are given only for firm matches. Some rows have no size entry. The others give once, few or many, or a class for an expanded clone.

TGTGCCAGCAGTCTGGGACTAGCGGGCCCAGGAAGAAAGTTCTTC CASSLGLAGPGRKFF NA TRBV14 TRBD2 TRBJ2-1
TGTGCCAGCAGCCAAGATTTACCACGGCAAGAGACCCAGTACTTC CASSQDLPRQETQYF NA TRBV4-2 NA TRBJ2-5
TGCGCCAGCAGCCAAGATCTGATGGCAGGTTCCTACAATGAGCAGTTCTTC CASSQDLMAGSYNEQFF NA TRBV4-3 NA TRBJ2-1
TGTGCCAGCAGCGCCCTAGGAGGGGAGACCCAGTACTTC CASSALGGETQYF NA TRBV9 NA TRBJ2-5
TGTGCCATGGGGGACCGAACCTACACTGAAGCTTTCTTT CAMGDRTYTEAFF NA TRBV10-3 NA TRBJ1-1
TGTGCCAGTAGTAGGCAGGGATCTGGAAACACCATATATTTT CASSRQGSGNTIYF NA TRBV19 NA TRBJ1-3
TGCGCCAGCAGCTTGGGCAGAACCGTGAACACTGAAGCTTTCTTT CASSLGRTVNTEAFF NA TRBV5-1 NA TRBJ1-1
TGTGCCAGCAGCTTTAATAGCGGGACTTTCGAGCAGTACTTC CASSFNSGTFEQYF NA TRBV7-2 TRBD2 TRBJ2-7
TGTGCCAGCAGCCCTCGGACAGGGGATGAAAAACTGTTTTTT CASSPRTGDEKLFF NA TRBV7-6 TRBD1 TRBJ1-4
TGTGCCAGCAGCCCGGGACTAGCGGGGAACAATGAGCAGTTCTTC CASSPGLAGNNEQFF NA TRBV28 TRBD2 TRBJ2-1
TGTGCCAGCAGCGTAGAGGGTAGGGGCTACAATGAGCAGTTCTTC CASSVEGRGYNEQFF NA TRBV9 NA TRBJ2-1
TGTGCCAGCAGTTACATCCGACGTCTCCTGCGCTCTGGGGCCAACGTCCTGACTTTC CASSYIRRLLRSGANVLTF NA TRBV6-2/TRBV6-3 NA TRBJ2-6
TGTGCCAGCTCACCTTCGGACAGATACGAGCAGTACTTC CASSPSDRYEQYF few TRBV18 NA TRBJ2-7
TGTGCCAGCTTAAGGGCTGGTGGGGGCTACACCTTC CASLRAGGGYTF NA TRBV25-1 NA TRBJ1-2
TGTGCCTGGACCAGGACTAGCGGGTGGTTCGAGCAGTACTTC CAWTRTSGWFEQYF NA TRBV30 TRBD2 TRBJ2-7
TGCGCCAGCAGCCAAGACTACGGCAGGGAAGCTTTCTTT CASSQDYGREAFF once TRBV4-3 NA TRBJ1-1
TGTGCCAGCAGCCAAGCTAGGGATGAGCAGTTCTTC CASSQARDEQFF NA TRBV7-9 NA TRBJ2-1
TGTGCCATCAGTGCGGGACCCTCAACAGATACGCAGTATTTT CAISAGPSTDTQYF NA TRBV10-3 NA TRBJ2-3
TGTGCCAGCAGCTTAGCGGGGACCATCATCTCCTACGAGCAGTACTTC CASSLAGTIISYEQYF NA TRBV7-9 NA TRBJ2-7
TGTGCCAGCAGCCTAGAACGGGGGGCGAGCTACACCTTC CASSLERGASYTF NA TRBV11-2 NA TRBJ1-2